These 15 T cell receptor beta chains came from one sample sequenced in a study of cytotoxic CD8 clonotypes in ibrutinib-treated CLL. The assay was immunoSEQ multiplex PCR, and TCRdb's table has in-frame clones only and misses some. The sample lists 20,000 to 25,000 clones, just under 70% occurring once. Sequenced material: PBMCs, taken after 24 months of ibrutinib treatment. These receptors were taken from a human donor with chronic lymphocytic leukemia.

The chain uses TRBV29-1 and TRBJ1-2; 7 nucleotides agree with TRBD1. CDR1 is SQVTM, CDR2 ANQGSEA, per germline. With 6 bases clipped from V and 3 bases from J, the junction kept 7 bases outside the gene matches. CDR3 length equals 13 residues. The CDR3 sequence: CSVVQGVDYGYTF. The DNA of the CDR3 is TGCAGCGTAGTTCAGGGGGTTGACTATGGCTACACCTTC.

The chain combines TRBV11-1 with TRBJ2-5; no clear D gene. CDR1 is SGHAT and CDR2 is FQDESV in the germline V gene (reference sequence). V lost 3 bases and J 4 bases, leaving 6 bases between the germline ends. The length of the CDR3 is 12 residues. CDR3 in DNA: TGTGCCAGCAGCTTTTTAACAGAGACCCAGTACTTC. It yields the protein CASSFLTETQYF.

The rearrangement joins TRBV15 to TRBJ1-2; TRBD1 might be the D (6 bases). Germline V lookup: CDR1 LNHNV, CDR2 YYDKDF (reference sequence). The ends were cut back, 2 bases at V and 4 bases at J, with 8 bases in the middle. The length of the CDR3 is 13 residues. For the CDR3, the DNA is TGTGCCACCAGCAGACAGGGGTCCTATGGCTACACCTTC. The encoded protein is CATSRQGSYGYTF. The whole variable domain, filled in from reference TRBV15 and TRBJ1-2, reads DAMVIQNPRYQVTQFGKPVTLSCSQTLNHNVMYWYQQKSSQAPKLLFHYYDKDFNNEADTPDNFQSRRPNTSFCFLDIRSPGLGDTAMYLCATSRQGSYGYTFGSGTRLTVV.

As for this clone: The junction departs from the called germline gene at one end, perhaps through a read error. The chain uses TRBV4-1 and TRBJ1-4; possible D gene TRBD1, 5 bases. CDR3 length: 13 residues. Per germline, CDR1 MGHRA and CDR2 YSYEKL. The CDR3 region is CASSQDYRLKTSW. The CDR3 DNA is TGCGCCAGCAGCCAAGACTACAGGTTAAAAACTAGTTGG.

J is TRBJ2-7 and V is TRBV18; no clear D. This CDR3 spans 11 amino acids. CDR1 and CDR2 from the germline V gene are KGHSH and LQKENI. With 5 bases removed from V and 2 bases from J, the gap between germline ends came to 4 bases. The CDR3 DNA reads as TGTGCCAGCTCATCCCCCTACGAGCAGTACTTC. This translates into CASSSPYEQYF.

This chain joins TRBV5-6 and TRBJ2-2, with 10 nucleotides matching TRBD1. CDR3 size: 16 residues. With V trimmed by 3 bases and J by 8 bases, 10 bases remained unmatched. Germline values: CDR1 SGHDT, CDR2 YYEEEE. CDR3 DNA sequence: TGTGCCAGCAGCTCCCGGGACAGGGGAAGTACTGGGGAGCTGTTTTTT. Protein sequence: CASSSRDRGSTGELFF. Full variable domain (rest looked up from reference TRBV5-6 and TRBJ2-2): DAGVTQSPTHLIKTRGQQVTLRCSPKSGHDTVSWYQQALGQGPQFIFQYYEEEERQRGNFPDRFSGHQFPNYSSELNVNALLLGDSALYLCASSSRDRGSTGELFFGEGSRLTVL.

This clone occurred a few times. The same CDR3 arises from other DNA sequences in this sample as well. CDR3 sequence: CASSPTGPATNEKLFF. CDR3 nucleotide sequence: TGTGCCAGCTCACCGACAGGGCCGGCAACTAATGAAAAACTGTTTTTT. The rearrangement links TRBV18 to TRBJ1-4; TRBD1 matches at 7 bases. The CDR3 consists of 16 residues. The V gene end was trimmed by 3 bases and the J gene end by 0 bases; junction bases not matched to a gene: 4. Looked up from germline, CDR1 is KGHSH and CDR2 is LQKENI.

V usage is TRBV11-3 and J usage is TRBJ1-1; no clear D gene. V dropped 5 bases and J dropped 0 bases, with 10 bases sitting between them. Germline-derived CDR1 and CDR2 are SGHNT and YENEEA. The CDR3 runs 14 residues. The CDR3, as DNA: TGTGCCAGCAGCCCCGGGCCCTTGAACACTGAAGCTTTCTTT. This codes for CASSPGPLNTEAFF.

This clone showed up just a few times. The chain joins TRBV7-9 to TRBJ2-5; TRBD1 or TRBD2 may be the D gene (6 bases each). This CDR3 region has 14 residues. The germline V gene has CDR1 SEHNR and CDR2 FQNEAQ (reference sequence). V lost 2 bases and J 3 bases, leaving 10 bases between the germline ends. CDR3 region: CASSLYGGKETQYF. The CDR3, as DNA: TGTGCCAGCAGCTTATACGGGGGCAAAGAGACCCAGTACTTC.

This sequence joins TRBV9 and TRBJ2-1; 11 bases are shared with TRBD2. The CDR3 is 15 residues long. After removal of 0 bases from V and 6 bases from J, the junction contained 2 bases not matched to a gene. Germline V gene data show CDR1 as SGDLS and CDR2 as YYNGEE. CDR3 residues: CASSVVLAGVNEQFF. The CDR3 bases are TGTGCCAGCAGCGTAGTACTAGCGGGGGTCAATGAGCAGTTCTTC.

This clone was detected a few times. The CDR3 coding sequence is TGTGCCAGCAGCTTCGGAGAAGTCGCTGAAGCTTTCTTT. Its protein product is CASSFGEVAEAFF. The chain couples TRBV11-2 to TRBJ1-1; no clear D gene. Trimming pared 3 bases from V and 6 bases from J, leaving 11 bases between. The CDR3 spans 13 residues. In germline, CDR1 is SGHAT, CDR2 FQNNGV.

The J gene is TRBJ2-2, the V gene TRBV5-6; D ambiguous. CDR3 size: 14 residues. Germline CDR1 and CDR2: SGHDT and YYEEEE. V gave up 3 bases and J gave up 5 bases, with 11 bases separating them. The DNA for the CDR3 is TGTGCCAGCAGCTGGGATCTTGGGACCGGGGAGCTGTTTTTT. Protein: CASSWDLGTGELFF.

The rearrangement joins TRBV5-4 to TRBJ2-5, with 7 bases identical to TRBD1. Trimming took 3 bases from V and 4 from J; bases not matched to a gene: 3. Germline-derived CDR1 and CDR2 are SGHNT and YYREEE (reference sequence). There are 13 residues in the CDR3. CDR3 bases: TGTGCCAGCAGCTCCCGACAGGGAGAGACCCAGTACTTC. Translating gives CASSSRQGETQYF.

In its sample, this clone was seen a few times. This rearrangement joins TRBV11-2 to TRBJ2-5; 13 bases are shared with TRBD2. The germline V gene encodes CDR1 SGHAT and CDR2 FQNNGV. J gave up 6 bases and V 1 base, and 5 bases lay outside the gene matches. The CDR3 runs to 16 residues. DNA of the CDR3: TGTGCCAGCAGCTTAGGGACTAGCGGGGGTCGGCAGACCCAGTACTTC. The encoded protein is CASSLGTSGGRQTQYF.

CDR3 in DNA: TGTGCCAGTAGTCCCGGGACAGGGACCCAAGAGACCCAGTACTTC. As protein: CASSPGTGTQETQYF. The genes are TRBV19 and TRBJ2-5; 9 positions agree with TRBD1. With V trimmed by 5 bases and J by 1 base, 5 bases remained unmatched. The CDR3 consists of 15 residues. CDR1 LNHDA and CDR2 SQIVND come from the germline V gene (reference sequence).